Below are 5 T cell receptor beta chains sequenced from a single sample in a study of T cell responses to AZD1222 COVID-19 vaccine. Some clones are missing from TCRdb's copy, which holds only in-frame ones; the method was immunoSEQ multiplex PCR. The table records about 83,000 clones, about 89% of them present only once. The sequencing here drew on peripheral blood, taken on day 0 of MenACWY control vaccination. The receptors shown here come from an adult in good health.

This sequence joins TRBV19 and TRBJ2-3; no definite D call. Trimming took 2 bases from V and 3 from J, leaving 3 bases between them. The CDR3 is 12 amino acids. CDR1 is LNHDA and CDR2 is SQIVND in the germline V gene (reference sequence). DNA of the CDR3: TGTGCCAGTAGTATATCGACAGATACGCAGTATTTT. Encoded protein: CASSISTDTQYF.

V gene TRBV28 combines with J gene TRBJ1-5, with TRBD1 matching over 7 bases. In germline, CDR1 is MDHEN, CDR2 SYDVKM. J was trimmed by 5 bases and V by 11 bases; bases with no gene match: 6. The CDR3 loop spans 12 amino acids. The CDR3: CAGGGRDQPQHF. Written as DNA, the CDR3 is TGTGCCGGAGGGGGCAGGGATCAGCCCCAGCATTTT.

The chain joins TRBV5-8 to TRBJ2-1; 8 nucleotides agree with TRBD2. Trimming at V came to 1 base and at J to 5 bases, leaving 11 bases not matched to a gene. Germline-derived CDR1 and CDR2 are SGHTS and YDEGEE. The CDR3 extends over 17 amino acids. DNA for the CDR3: TGTGCCAGCAGCTTGACCGGGGTGGGACTAGAGAACAATGAGCAGTTCTTC. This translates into CASSLTGVGLENNEQFF.

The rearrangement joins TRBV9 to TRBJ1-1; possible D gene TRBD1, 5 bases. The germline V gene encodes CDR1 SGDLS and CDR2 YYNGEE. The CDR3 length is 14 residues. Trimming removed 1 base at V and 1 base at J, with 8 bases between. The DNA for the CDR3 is TGTGCCAGCAGCGTATCGGGGGAGAACACTGAAGCTTTCTTT. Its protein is CASSVSGENTEAFF.

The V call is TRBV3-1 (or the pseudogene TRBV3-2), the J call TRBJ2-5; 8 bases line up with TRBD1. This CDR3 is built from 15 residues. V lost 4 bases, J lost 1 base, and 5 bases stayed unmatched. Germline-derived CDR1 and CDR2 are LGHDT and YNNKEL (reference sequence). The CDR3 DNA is TGTGCCAGCAGCCTCGGACAGGGAACCCAAGAGACCCAGTACTTC. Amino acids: CASSLGQGTQETQYF.